Listed below are T cell receptor beta chains from one sample, sequenced in a study of T-cell reconstitution after alpha-beta-depleted transplantation in children. Each CDR3 protein is one row after TCRdb ran MiXCR on the PCR reads. The repertoire holds about 500,000 distinct CDR3 sequences, over 10% seen once, with 12% to 15% in the top ten. Sample: PBMCs, mostly from graft donor cells, taken 180 days after TCRalphabeta/CD19-depleted stem cell transplant. The receptor source for this set is a female patient aged 2-15 years who had a stem cell transplant for aplastic anemia, so the T cells may come from the graft donor. The CDR3 runs from the conserved cysteine through the conserved F or W. D genes are given only for firm matches. Where a row states a size, it is once, few, many or the class of an expanded clone; other rows omit it.

size,D,J,V,CDR3,DNA
many,TRBD2,TRBJ2-7,TRBV3-1,CASSQGTSAYYEQYF,TGTGCCAGCAGCCAAGGCACTAGCGCCTACTACGAGCAGTACTTC
-,-,TRBJ2-6,TRBV11-1,CASSWGGGANVLTF,TGTGCCAGCAGCTGGGGGGGCGGGGCCAACGTCCTGACTTTC
-,TRBD2,TRBJ2-1,TRBV3-1,CASSHPFRGDTYNEQFF,TGTGCCAGCAGCCACCCCTTTCGGGGGGATACTTACAATGAGCAGTTCTTC
-,TRBD2,TRBJ2-7,TRBV5-1,CASSLLAGDRYEQYF,TGCGCCAGCAGCCTCCTAGCGGGAGATCGCTACGAGCAGTACTTC
-,TRBD1,TRBJ1-1,TRBV7-6,CASSLFLGGNTEAFF,TGTGCCAGCAGCTTATTTCTAGGGGGCAACACTGAAGCTTTCTTT
-,-,TRBJ1-2,TRBV15,CATSREKGGGYGYTF,TGTGCCACCAGCAGAGAAAAGGGGGGCGGATATGGCTACACCTTC
few,TRBD2,TRBJ2-7,TRBV5-1,CASSLGTSRNYEQYF,TGCGCCAGCAGCCTAGGGACTAGCAGAAACTACGAGCAGTACTTC
-,TRBD1,TRBJ2-4,TRBV3-1,CASSQEEKDRGSFYIQYF,TGTGCCAGCAGCCAAGAGGAGAAGGACAGGGGCTCCTTTTACATTCAGTACTTC
many,TRBD1,TRBJ2-7,TRBV5-1,CASSPQQGHSYEQYF,TGCGCCAGCAGCCCTCAACAGGGGCATTCCTACGAGCAGTACTTC
few,TRBD1,TRBJ2-2,TRBV12-3/TRBV12-4,CAVPPGQGVYTGELFF,TGTGCCGTCCCGCCGGGACAGGGGGTTTACACCGGGGAGCTGTTTTTT
many,TRBD1,TRBJ1-1,TRBV7-2,CASSLSGGFFKTEAFF,TGTGCCAGCAGCTTATCAGGGGGCTTTTTTAAGACTGAAGCTTTCTTT
-,-,TRBJ2-1,TRBV11-2,CASSPNLRAHEQFF,TGTGCCAGCAGCCCGAATCTTCGGGCCCATGAGCAGTTCTTC
-,-,TRBJ2-1,TRBV7-9,CASRSLAHLGFEQFF,TGTGCCAGCAGATCCCTAGCCCACCTGGGTTTTGAGCAGTTCTTC
-,-,TRBJ2-1,TRBV5-1,CASSPEGGWNNEQFF,TGCGCCAGCAGCCCCGAGGGGGGTTGGAACAATGAGCAGTTCTTC
few,TRBD2,TRBJ2-1,TRBV20-1,CSASLAGTRLYEQFF,TGCAGTGCTAGCCTTGCCGGGACTAGGCTCTATGAGCAGTTCTTC
-,-,TRBJ1-5,TRBV12-3/TRBV12-4,CASSPFDPAQPQHF,TGTGCCAGCAGTCCATTCGACCCGGCGCAGCCCCAGCATTTT
-,-,TRBJ2-2,TRBV19,CASSIGGTRNTGELFF,TGTGCCAGTAGTATAGGTGGGACAAGGAACACCGGGGAGCTGTTTTTT
-,-,TRBJ2-1,TRBV11-2,CASSYQTSYNEQFF,TGTGCCAGCAGCTACCAAACCTCCTACAATGAGCAGTTCTTC
-,TRBD2,TRBJ2-1,TRBV20-1,CSAIASGNEQFF,TGCAGTGCTATCGCTAGCGGCAATGAGCAGTTCTTC
-,TRBD2,TRBJ2-3,TRBV12-5,CASGLVLDGRASTDTQYF,TGTGCTAGTGGTTTGGTACTAGATGGGAGGGCTAGCACAGATACGCAGTATTTT
few,TRBD2,TRBJ2-5,TRBV24-1,CATSDQPGGAVETQYF,TGTGCCACCAGCGACCAACCGGGGGGGGCAGTGGAGACCCAGTACTTC